This TCR beta chain was found in a study of blood T cell repertoires in COVID-19. At the level of the study: Acute and convalescent COVID-19 samples came from the United States, Italy and Spain.

TCRdb's table, derived via immunoSEQ multiplex PCR, lists solely in-frame clones and lacks some. Of tens of thousands of clones listed, 65% to 85% are singletons. The source of this sequence is a man in his sixties or seventies with acute or convalescent COVID-19. Input material: peripheral blood.

CDR3 DNA: TGTGCCAGCAGCTTAGACAGGGGGCCTGGCTACACCTTC. Its translation is CASSLDRGPGYTF. The chain joins TRBV11-2 to TRBJ1-2, with 8 bases lining up with TRBD1. V lost 0 bases, J lost 7 bases, and 1 base stayed unmatched. The CDR3 has 13 amino acids. Germline CDR1 and CDR2: SGHAT and FQNNGV.